This TCR beta chain was found in a study of breast tumors, draining lymph nodes, adjacent tissues. TCRdb called the multiplex PCR reads again in MiXCR, with one record for every CDR3 protein. The data contain 130,000 or so distinct CDR3 sequences, approximately 32% of them singletons. Points on this clonotype: Antigen: not known.

The CDR3 is made up of 16 amino acids. The J segment lost 5 bases and the V segment lost 1 base, leaving 10 bases of the junction unmatched. The germline V gene has CDR1 SGHTA and CDR2 FQGTGA. The lymph nodes were axillary draining lymph nodes from breast cancer patients. Whole-study results and caveats: Findings are consistent with lymph node origin and intratumoral expansion of most tumor T cells. Tumor T cell lymph node origin was a supported hypothesis, not proven. Luminal-like breast cancer showed significantly higher tumor–nontumor repertoire similarity than basal-like.

This clonotype was obtained from a female donor with breast cancer. Some clones in this sample may be carry-over from other donors' samples. The specimen was axillary lymph node tissue. The chain carries TRBV7-3 and TRBJ1-1, with 7 bases that match TRBD1. The CDR3 sequence is CASSLIGAGGGTEAFF. As DNA, the CDR3 is TGTGCCAGCAGCTTAATAGGGGCAGGGGGGGGGACTGAAGCTTTCTTT.